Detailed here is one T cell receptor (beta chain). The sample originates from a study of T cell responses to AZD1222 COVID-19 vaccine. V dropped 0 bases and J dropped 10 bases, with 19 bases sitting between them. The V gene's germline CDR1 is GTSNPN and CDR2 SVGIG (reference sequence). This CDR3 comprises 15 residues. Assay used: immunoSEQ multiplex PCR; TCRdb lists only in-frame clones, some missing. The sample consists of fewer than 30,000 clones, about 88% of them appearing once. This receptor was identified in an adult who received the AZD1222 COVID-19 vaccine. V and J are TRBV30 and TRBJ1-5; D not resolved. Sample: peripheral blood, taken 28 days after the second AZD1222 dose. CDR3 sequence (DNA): TGTGCCTGGAGTGTTTTTGGAGGGAATGGTCACCCCCAGCATTTT. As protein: CAWSVFGGNGHPQHF.